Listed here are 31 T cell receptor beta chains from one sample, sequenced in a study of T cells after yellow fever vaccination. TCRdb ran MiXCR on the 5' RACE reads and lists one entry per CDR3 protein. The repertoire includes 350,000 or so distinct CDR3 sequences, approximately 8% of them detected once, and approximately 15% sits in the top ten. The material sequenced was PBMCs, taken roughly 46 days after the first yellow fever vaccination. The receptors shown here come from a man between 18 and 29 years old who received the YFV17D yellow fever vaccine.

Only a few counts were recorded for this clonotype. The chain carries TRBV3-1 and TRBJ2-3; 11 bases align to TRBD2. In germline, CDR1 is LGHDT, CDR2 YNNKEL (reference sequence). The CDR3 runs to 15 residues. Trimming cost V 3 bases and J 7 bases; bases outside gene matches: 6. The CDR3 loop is CASSHLAGGVYTQYF. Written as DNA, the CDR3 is TGTGCCAGCAGCCACTTAGCGGGGGGGGTATATACGCAGTATTTT.

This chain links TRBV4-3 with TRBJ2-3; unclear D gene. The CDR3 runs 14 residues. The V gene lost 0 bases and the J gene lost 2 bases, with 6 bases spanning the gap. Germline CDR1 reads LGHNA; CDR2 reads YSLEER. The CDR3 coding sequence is TGCGCCAGCAGCCAAGATAGAATCACAGATACGCAGTATTTT. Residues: CASSQDRITDTQYF.

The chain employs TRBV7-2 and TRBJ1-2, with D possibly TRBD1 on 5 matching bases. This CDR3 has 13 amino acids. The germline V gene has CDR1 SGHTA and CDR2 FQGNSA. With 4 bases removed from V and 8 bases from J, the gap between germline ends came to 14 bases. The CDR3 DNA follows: TGTGCCAGCAGCTGGGGCCGAGTGGACGGCTACACCTTC. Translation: CASSWGRVDGYTF.

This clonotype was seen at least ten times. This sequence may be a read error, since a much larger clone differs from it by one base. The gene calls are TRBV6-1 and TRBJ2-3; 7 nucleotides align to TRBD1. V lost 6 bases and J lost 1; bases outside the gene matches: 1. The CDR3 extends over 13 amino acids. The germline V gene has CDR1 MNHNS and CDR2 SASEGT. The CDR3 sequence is CASSDRGTDTQYF. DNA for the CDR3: TGTGCCAGCAGCGACAGGGGCACAGATACGCAGTATTTT.

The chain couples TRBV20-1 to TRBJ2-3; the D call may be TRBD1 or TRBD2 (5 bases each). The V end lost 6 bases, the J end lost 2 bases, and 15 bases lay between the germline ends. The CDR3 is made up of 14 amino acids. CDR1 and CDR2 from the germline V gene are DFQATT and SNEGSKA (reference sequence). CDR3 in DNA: TGCAGTGCCAGCCGGGACCCAAACACAGATACGCAGTATTTT. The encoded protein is CSASRDPNTDTQYF.

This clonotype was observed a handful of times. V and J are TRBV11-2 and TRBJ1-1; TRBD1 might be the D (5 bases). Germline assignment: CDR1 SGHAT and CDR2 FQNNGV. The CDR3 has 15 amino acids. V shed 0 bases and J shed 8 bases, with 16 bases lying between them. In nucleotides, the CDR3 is TGTGCCAGCAGCTTAGATGGGCTACAGGTCCCCGAAGCTTTCTTT. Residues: CASSLDGLQVPEAFF.

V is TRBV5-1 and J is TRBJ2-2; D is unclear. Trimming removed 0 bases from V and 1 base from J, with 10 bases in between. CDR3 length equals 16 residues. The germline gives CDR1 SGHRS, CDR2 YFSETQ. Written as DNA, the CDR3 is TGCGCCAGCAGCTTGGCCACAGCCTGGAACACCGGGGAGCTGTTTTTT. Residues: CASSLATAWNTGELFF. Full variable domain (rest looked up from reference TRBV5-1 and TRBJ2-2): KAGVTQTPRYLIKTRGQQVTLSCSPISGHRSVSWYQQTPGQGLQFLFEYFSETQRNKGNFPGRFSGRQFSNSRSEMNVSTLELGDSALYLCASSLATAWNTGELFFGEGSRLTVL.

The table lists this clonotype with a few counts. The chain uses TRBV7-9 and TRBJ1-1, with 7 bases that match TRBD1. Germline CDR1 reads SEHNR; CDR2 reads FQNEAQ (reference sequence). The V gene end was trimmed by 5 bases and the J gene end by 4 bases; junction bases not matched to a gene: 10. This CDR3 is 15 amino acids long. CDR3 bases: TGTGCCAGCAGCCGACAGGGTGTGGGTGTCACTGAAGCTTTCTTT. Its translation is CASSRQGVGVTEAFF.

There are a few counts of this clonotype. CDR3 coding DNA: TGCACCAGCAGCACTAGTAGCGGGGGGGCCGTTTTTCGTAATGAGCAGTTCTTC. Protein product: CTSSTSSGGAVFRNEQFF. V is TRBV1 and J is TRBJ2-1; TRBD2 is the table's D call, not checked against the DNA. TRBV1 is a pseudogene. CDR3 length equals 18 residues.

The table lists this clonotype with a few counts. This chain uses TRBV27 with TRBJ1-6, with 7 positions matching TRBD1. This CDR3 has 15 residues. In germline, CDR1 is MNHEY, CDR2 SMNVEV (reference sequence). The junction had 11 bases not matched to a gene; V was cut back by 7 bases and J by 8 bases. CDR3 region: CASTETLTGYSPLHF. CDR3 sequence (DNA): TGTGCCAGCACCGAAACTCTGACAGGGTATTCACCCCTCCACTTT.

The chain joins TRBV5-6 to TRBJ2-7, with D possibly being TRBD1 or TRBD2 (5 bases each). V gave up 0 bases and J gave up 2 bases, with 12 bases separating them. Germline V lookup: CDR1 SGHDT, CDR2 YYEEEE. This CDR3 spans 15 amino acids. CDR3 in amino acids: CASSLAGTETYEQYF. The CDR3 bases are TGTGCCAGCAGCTTGGCCGGGACGGAGACCTACGAGCAGTACTTC. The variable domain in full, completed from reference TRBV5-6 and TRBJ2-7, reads DAGVTQSPTHLIKTRGQQVTLRCSPKSGHDTVSWYQQALGQGPQFIFQYYEEEERQRGNFPDRFSGHQFPNYSSELNVNALLLGDSALYLCASSLAGTETYEQYFGPGTRLTVT.

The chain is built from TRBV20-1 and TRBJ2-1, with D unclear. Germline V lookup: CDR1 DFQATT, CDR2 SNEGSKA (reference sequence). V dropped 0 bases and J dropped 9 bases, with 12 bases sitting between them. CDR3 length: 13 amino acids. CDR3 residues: CSARDQVPSEQFF. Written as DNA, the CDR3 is TGCAGTGCTAGAGATCAGGTTCCCAGTGAGCAGTTCTTC.

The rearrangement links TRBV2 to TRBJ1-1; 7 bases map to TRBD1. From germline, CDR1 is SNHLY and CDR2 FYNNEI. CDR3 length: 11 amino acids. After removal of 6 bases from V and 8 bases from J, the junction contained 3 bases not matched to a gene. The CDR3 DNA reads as TGTGCCAGCAGAAGGGACAGAGAAGCTTTCTTT. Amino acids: CASRRDREAFF.

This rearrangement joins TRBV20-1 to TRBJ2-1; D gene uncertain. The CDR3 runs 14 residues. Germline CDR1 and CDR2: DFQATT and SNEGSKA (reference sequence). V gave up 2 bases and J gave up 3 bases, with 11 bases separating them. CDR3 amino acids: CSARQQQIYNEQFF. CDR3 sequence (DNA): TGCAGTGCTAGACAACAGCAAATCTACAATGAGCAGTTCTTC.

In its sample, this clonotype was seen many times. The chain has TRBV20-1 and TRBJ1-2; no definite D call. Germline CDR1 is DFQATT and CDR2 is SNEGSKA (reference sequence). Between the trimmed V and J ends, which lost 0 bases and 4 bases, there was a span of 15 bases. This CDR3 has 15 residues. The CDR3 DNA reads TGCAGTGCTAGAGATTTGTTGGGCCTCCCCTATGGCTACACCTTC. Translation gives CSARDLLGLPYGYTF.

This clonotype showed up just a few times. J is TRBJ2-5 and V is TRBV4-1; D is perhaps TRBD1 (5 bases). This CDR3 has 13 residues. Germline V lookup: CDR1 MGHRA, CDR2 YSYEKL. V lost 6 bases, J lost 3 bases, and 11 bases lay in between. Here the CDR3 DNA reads TGCGCCAGCAGATTAGGGGAAAAAGAGACCCAGTACTTC. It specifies CASRLGEKETQYF.

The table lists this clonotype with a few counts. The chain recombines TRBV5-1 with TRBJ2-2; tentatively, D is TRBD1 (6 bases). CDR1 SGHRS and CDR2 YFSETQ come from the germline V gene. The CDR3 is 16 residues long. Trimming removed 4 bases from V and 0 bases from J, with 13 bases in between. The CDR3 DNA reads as TGCGCCAGCAGCCCTCAGACAGGTTCGAACACCGGGGAGCTGTTTTTT. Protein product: CASSPQTGSNTGELFF.

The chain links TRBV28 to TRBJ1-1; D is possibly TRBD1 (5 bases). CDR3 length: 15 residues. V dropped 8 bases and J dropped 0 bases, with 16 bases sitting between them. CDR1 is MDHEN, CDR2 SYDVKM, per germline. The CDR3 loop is CASRVGSGLNTEAFF. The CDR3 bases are TGTGCCAGCCGAGTGGGTTCAGGGTTGAACACTGAAGCTTTCTTT.

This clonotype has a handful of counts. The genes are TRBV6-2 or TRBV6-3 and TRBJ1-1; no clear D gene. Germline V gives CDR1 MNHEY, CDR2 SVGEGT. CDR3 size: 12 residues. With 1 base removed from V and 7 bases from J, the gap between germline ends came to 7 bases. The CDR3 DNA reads TGTGCCAGCAGTTACTATACAGTTGAAGCTTTCTTT. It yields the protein CASSYYTVEAFF.

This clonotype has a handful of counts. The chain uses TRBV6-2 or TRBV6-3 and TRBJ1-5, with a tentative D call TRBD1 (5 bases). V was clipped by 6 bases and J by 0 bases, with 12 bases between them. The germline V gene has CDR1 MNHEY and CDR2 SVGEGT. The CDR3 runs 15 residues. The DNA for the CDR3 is TGTGCCAGCAGACGGGACGGCTATAGCAATCAGCCCCAGCATTTT. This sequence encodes CASRRDGYSNQPQHF.

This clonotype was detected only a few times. This CDR3 reads CASSRTVNEKLFF. The CDR3 region has the DNA TGTGCCAGCAGCAGGACAGTGAATGAAAAACTGTTTTTT. V and J are TRBV3-1 and TRBJ1-4; D possibly corresponds to TRBD1 (6 bases). The V gene's germline CDR1 is LGHDT and CDR2 YNNKEL (reference sequence). The CDR3 loop spans 13 amino acids. V was pared by 5 bases and J by 5 bases, with 9 bases between.

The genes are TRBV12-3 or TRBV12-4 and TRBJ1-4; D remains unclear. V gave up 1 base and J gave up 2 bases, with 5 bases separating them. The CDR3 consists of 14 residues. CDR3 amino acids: CASSLGFTNEKLFF. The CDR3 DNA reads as TGTGCCAGCAGTTTAGGGTTTACTAATGAAAAACTGTTTTTT.

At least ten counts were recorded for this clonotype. The CDR3 loop is CASSNTGAPDIQYF. The CDR3 bases are TGTGCCAGCAGTAATACAGGGGCCCCGGACATTCAGTACTTC. J is TRBJ2-4 and V is TRBV12-3 or TRBV12-4, with 7 bases lining up with TRBD1. The junction had 9 bases not matched to a gene; V was cut back by 5 bases and J by 8 bases. CDR3 length: 14 amino acids.

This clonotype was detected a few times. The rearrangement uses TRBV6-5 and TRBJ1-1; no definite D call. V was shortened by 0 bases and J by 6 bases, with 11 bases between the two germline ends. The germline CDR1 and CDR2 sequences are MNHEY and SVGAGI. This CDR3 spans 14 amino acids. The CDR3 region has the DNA TGTGCCAGCAGTTACTCGATTCTGGTGGCTGAAGCTTTCTTT. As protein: CASSYSILVAEAFF.

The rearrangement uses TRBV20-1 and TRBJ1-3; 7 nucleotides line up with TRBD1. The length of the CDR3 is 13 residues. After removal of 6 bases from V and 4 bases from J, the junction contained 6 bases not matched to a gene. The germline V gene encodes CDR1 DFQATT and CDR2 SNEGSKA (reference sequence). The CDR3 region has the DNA TGCAGTGCGAGGACAGGTTACGGAAACACCATATATTTT. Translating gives CSARTGYGNTIYF.

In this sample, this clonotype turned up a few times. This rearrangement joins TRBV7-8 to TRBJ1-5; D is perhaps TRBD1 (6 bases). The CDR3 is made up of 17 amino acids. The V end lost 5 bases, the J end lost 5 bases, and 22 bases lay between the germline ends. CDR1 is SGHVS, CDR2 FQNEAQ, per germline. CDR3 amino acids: CASSALPGVRGHQPQHF. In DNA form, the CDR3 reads TGTGCCAGCAGCGCCCTCCCAGGGGTAAGGGGTCATCAGCCCCAGCATTTT. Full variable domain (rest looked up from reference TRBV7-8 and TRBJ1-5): GAGVSQSPRYKVAKRGQDVALRCDPISGHVSLFWYQQALGQGPEFLTYFQNEAQLDKSGLPSDRFFAERPEGSVSTLKIQRTQQEDSAVYLCASSALPGVRGHQPQHFGDGTRLSIL.

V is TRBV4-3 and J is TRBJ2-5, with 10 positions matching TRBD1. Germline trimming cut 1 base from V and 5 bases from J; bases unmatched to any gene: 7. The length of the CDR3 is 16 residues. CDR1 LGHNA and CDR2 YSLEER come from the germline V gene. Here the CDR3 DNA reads TGCGCCAGCAGCCAAGGGAGACAGGGGGCTTGGGAGACCCAGTACTTC. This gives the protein CASSQGRQGAWETQYF.

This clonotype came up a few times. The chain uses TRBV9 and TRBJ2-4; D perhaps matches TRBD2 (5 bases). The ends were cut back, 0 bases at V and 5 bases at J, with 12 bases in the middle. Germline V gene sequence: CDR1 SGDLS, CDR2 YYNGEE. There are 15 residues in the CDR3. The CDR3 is CASSVGGSGQNIQYF. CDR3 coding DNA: TGTGCCAGCAGCGTAGGAGGGTCTGGACAAAACATTCAGTACTTC.

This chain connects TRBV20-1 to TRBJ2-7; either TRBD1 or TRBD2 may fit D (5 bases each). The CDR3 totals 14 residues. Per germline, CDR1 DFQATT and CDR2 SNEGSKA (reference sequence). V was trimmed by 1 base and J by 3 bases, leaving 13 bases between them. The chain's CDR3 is CSARGGNWDYEQYV. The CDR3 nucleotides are TGCAGTGCTAGAGGGGGGAACTGGGACTACGAGCAGTACGTC.

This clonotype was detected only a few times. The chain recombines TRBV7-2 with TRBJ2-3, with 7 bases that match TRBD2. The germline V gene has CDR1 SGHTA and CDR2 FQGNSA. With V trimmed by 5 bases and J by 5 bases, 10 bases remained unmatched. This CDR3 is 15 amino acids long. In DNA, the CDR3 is TGTGCCAGCAGCCCCCGGCTAGCGGTGGGAGATACGCAGTATTTT. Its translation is CASSPRLAVGDTQYF.

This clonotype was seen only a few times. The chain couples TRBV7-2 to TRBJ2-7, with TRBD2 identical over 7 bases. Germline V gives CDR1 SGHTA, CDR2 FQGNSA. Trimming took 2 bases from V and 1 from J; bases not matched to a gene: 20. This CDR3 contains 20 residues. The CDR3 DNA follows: TGTGCCAGCAGCTTATCGGCCTCCAGCGGGGTTGCAGGTTGGTCCTACGAGCAGTACTTC. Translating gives CASSLSASSGVAGWSYEQYF.